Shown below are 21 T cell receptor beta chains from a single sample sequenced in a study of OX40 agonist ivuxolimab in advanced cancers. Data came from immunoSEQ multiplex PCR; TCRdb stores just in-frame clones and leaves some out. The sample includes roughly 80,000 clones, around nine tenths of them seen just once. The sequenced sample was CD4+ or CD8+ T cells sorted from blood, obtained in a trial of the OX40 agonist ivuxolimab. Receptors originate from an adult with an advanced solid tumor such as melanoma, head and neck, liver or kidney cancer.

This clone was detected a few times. The CDR3 reads CASSRAGGELFF. The CDR3 DNA reads as TGTGCCAGCAGCCGGGCCGGCGGGGAGCTGTTTTTT. The chain is built from TRBV5-5 and TRBJ2-2; no clear D gene. With 4 bases removed from V and 7 bases from J, the gap between germline ends came to 8 bases. The CDR3 consists of 12 residues. Per the germline V gene, CDR1 is SGHKS and CDR2 is YYEKEE (reference sequence). Supplemented by reference TRBV5-5 and TRBJ2-2, the full variable domain reads DAGVTQSPTHLIKTRGQQVTLRCSPISGHKSVSWYQQVLGQGPQFIFQYYEKEERGRGNFPDRFSARQFPNYSSELNVNALLLGDSALYLCASSRAGGELFFGEGSRLTVL.

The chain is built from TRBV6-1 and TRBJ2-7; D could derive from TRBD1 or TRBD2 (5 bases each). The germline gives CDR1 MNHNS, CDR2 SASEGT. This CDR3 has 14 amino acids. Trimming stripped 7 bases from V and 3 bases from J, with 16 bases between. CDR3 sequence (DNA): TGTGCCAGCATCCGAGGGGTTAAGAGCTACGAGCAGTACTTC. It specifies CASIRGVKSYEQYF.

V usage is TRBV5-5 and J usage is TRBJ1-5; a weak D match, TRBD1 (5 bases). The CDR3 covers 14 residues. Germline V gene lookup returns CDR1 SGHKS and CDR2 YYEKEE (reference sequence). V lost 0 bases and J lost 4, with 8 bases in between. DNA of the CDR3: TGTGCCAGCAGCTTGGACAGGTCAAATCAGCCCCAGCATTTT. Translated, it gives CASSLDRSNQPQHF.

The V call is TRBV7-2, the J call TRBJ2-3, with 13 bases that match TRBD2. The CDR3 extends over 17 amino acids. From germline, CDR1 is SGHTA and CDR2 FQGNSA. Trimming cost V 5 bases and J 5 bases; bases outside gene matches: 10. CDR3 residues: CASSRSPLAGGRDTQYF. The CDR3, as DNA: TGTGCCAGCAGCCGCTCCCCACTAGCGGGGGGGCGAGATACGCAGTATTTT.

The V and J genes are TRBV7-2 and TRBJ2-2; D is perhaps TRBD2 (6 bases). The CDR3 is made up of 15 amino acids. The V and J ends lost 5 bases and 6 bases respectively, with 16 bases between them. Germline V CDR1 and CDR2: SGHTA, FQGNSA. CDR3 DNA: TGTGCCAGCAGCCCACGGAGGGGAGAGGCCGGGGAGCTGTTTTTT. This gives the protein CASSPRRGEAGELFF.

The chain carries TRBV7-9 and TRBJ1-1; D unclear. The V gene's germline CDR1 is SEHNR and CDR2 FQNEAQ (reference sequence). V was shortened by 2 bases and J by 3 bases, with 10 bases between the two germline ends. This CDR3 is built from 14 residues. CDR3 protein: CASSLWVSDTEAFF. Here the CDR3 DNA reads TGTGCCAGCAGCTTATGGGTGTCGGACACTGAAGCTTTCTTT. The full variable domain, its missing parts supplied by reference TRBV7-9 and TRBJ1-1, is DTGVSQNPRHKITKRGQNVTFRCDPISEHNRLYWYRQTLGQGPEFLTYFQNEAQLEKSRLLSDRFSAERPKGSFSTLEIQRTEQGDSAMYLCASSLWVSDTEAFFGQGTRLTVV.

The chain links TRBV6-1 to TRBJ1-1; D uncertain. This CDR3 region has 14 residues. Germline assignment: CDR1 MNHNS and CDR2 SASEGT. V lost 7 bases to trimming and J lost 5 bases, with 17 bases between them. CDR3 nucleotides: TGTGCCAGCACCGCGGGGATAATAAGGACTGAAGCTTTCTTT. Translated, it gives CASTAGIIRTEAFF.

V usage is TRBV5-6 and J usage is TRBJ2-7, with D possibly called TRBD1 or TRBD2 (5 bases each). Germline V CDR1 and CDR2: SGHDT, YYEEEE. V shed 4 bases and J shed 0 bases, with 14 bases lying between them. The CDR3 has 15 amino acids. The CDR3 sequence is CASSPPGRSSYEQYF. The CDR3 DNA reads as TGTGCCAGCAGCCCTCCGGGACGCAGCTCCTACGAGCAGTACTTC. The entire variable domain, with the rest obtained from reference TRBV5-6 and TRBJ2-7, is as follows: DAGVTQSPTHLIKTRGQQVTLRCSPKSGHDTVSWYQQALGQGPQFIFQYYEEEERQRGNFPDRFSGHQFPNYSSELNVNALLLGDSALYLCASSPPGRSSYEQYFGPGTRLTVT.

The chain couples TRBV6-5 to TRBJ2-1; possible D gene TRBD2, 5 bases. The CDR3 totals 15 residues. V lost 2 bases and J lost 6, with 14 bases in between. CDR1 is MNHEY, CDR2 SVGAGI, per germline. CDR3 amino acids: CASSYMRARSNEQFF. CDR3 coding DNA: TGTGCCAGCAGTTACATGCGGGCAAGGAGCAATGAGCAGTTCTTC.

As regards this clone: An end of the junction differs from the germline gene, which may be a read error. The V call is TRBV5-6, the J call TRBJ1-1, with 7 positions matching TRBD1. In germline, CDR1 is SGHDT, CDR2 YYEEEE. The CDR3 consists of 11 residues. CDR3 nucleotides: TGTGCCAGCAGCTCGGTACAGGGGTCGCAGTTT. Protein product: CASSSVQGSQF.

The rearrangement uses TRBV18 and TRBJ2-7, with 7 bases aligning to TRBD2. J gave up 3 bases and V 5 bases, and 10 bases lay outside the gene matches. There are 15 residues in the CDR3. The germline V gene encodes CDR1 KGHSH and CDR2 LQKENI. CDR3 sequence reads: CASSSTLTSSYEQYF. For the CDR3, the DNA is TGTGCCAGCTCATCCACTCTGACTAGCAGCTACGAGCAGTACTTC.

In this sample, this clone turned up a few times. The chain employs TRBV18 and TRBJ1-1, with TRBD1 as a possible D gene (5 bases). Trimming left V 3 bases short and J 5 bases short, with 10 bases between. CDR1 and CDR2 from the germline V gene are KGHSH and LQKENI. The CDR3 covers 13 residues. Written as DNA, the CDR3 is TGTGCCAGCTCACCGGACACCCGGACTGAAGCTTTCTTT. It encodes CASSPDTRTEAFF.

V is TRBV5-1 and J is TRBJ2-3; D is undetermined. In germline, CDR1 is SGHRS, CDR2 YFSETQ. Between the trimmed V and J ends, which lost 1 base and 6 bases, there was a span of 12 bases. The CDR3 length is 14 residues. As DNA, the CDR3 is TGCGCCAGCAGCTTGTTGGGCCCAGGCGATACGCAGTATTTT. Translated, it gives CASSLLGPGDTQYF.

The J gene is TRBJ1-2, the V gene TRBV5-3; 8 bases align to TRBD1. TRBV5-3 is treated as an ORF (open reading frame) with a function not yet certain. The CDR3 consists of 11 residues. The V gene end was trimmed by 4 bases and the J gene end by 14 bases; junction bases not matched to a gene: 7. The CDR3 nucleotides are TGTGCCAGAAGCACATGGACAGGGCGGACCTTC. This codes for CARSTWTGRTF.

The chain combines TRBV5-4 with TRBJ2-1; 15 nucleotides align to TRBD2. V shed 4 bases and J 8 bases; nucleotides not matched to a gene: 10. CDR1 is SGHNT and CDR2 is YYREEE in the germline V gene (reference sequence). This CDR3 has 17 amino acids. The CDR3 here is CASSRTSGGARWDEQFF. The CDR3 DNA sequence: TGTGCCAGCAGCCGGACTAGCGGGGGGGCCCGGTGGGATGAGCAGTTCTTC.

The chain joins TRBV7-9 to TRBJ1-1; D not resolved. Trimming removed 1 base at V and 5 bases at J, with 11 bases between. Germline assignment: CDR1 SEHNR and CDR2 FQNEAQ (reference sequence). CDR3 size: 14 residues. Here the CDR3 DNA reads TGTGCCAGCAGCTTAGGAGCCTCGGGGACTGAAGCTTTCTTT. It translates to CASSLGASGTEAFF.

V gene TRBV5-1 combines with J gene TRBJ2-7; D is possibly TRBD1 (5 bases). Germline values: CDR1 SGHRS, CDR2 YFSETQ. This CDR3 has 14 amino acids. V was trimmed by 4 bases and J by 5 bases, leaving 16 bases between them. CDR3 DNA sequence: TGCGCCAGCAGCCGGCAGGGCGAGTTGGACGAGCAGTACTTC. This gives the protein CASSRQGELDEQYF.

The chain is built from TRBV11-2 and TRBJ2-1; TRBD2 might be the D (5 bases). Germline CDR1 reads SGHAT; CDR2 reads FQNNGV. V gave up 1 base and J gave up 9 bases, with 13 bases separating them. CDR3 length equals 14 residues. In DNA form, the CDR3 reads TGTGCCAGCAGCTTAGTTATTAGCGAGGCTGAGCAGTTCTTC. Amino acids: CASSLVISEAEQFF. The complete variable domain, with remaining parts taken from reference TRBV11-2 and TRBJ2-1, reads EAGVAQSPRYKIIEKRQSVAFWCNPISGHATLYWYQQILGQGPKLLIQFQNNGVVDDSQLPKDRFSAERLKGVDSTLKIQPAKLEDSAVYLCASSLVISEAEQFFGPGTRLTVL.

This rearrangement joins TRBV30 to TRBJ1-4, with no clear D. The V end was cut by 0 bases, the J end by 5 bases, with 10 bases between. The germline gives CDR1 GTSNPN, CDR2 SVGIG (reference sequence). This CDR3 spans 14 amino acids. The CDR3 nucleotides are TGTGCCTGGAGTGTAGGAAGATTGAATGAAAAACTGTTTTTT. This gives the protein CAWSVGRLNEKLFF.

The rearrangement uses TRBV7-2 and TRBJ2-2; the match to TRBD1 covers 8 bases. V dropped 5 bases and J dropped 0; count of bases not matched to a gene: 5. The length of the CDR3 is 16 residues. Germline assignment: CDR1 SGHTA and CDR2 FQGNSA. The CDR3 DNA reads TGTGCCAGCAGCGCGCGACAGGGGACGAACACCGGGGAGCTGTTTTTT. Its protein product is CASSARQGTNTGELFF.

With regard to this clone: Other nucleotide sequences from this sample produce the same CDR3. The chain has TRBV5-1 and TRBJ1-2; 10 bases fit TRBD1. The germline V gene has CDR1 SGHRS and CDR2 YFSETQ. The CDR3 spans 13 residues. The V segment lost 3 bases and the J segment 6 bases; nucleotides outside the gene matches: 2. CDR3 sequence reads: CASSSGQGDGYTF. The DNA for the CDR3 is TGCGCCAGCAGCTCAGGACAGGGGGATGGCTACACCTTC.